The 28 T cell receptor beta chains in this list originate from one sample, sequenced in a study of molecular identifiers for immune sequencing clone quantification. One entry per CDR3 protein, called by TCRdb with MiXCR from the PCR reads. The repertoire holds over 300,000 distinct CDR3 sequences, with about a quarter as singletons. Sequenced input: naive CD8+ T cells from blood, with Jurkat cell RNA spiked in. Indicated subset: FACS-sorted CD8+CD4-CCR7+CD45RA+ naive T cells. These receptors originate from a human donor in good health. Some libraries in this study had Jurkat cell RNA spiked in.

Many counts were recorded for this clonotype. The chain uses TRBV7-2 and TRBJ1-4; possible D gene TRBD1, 5 bases. V dropped 5 bases and J dropped 8 bases, with 9 bases sitting between them. The CDR3 consists of 12 residues. Germline V gene sequence: CDR1 SGHTA, CDR2 FQGNSA. The CDR3 is CASSRDLEKLFF. In nucleotides, the CDR3 is TGTGCCAGCAGCAGGGACCTGGAAAAACTGTTTTTT.

This clonotype was detected many times. The V call is TRBV12-3 or TRBV12-4, the J call TRBJ2-3; TRBD2 agrees at 8 bases. The CDR3 has 16 amino acids. J was trimmed by 6 bases and V by 0 bases; bases with no gene match: 8. CDR3 protein: CASSLAPRGVADTQYF. As DNA, the CDR3 is TGTGCCAGCAGTTTAGCTCCGCGGGGGGTAGCGGATACGCAGTATTTT.

The rearrangement uses TRBV5-6 and TRBJ2-7, with TRBD2 matching 11 bases. Germline values: CDR1 SGHDT, CDR2 YYEEEE. The CDR3 loop spans 15 amino acids. Losses at the gene ends were 3 bases for V and 5 bases for J; bases not matched to a gene: 7. CDR3 loop: CASSSLAGGNHEQYF. The CDR3 nucleotides read TGTGCCAGCAGCTCGCTAGCGGGGGGAAATCACGAGCAGTACTTC.

This clonotype showed up just a few times. V usage is TRBV4-3 and J usage is TRBJ2-5; 11 bases map to TRBD1. J was trimmed by 1 base and V by 1 base; bases with no gene match: 2. Germline lookup yields CDR1 LGHNA and CDR2 YSLEER. CDR3 length: 16 residues. The CDR3 DNA is TGCGCCAGCAGCCAAGGGACAGGGGGCCGCCAAGAGACCCAGTACTTC. This gives the protein CASSQGTGGRQETQYF.

The J gene is TRBJ2-5, the V gene TRBV4-1; TRBD1 might be the D (5 bases). The V end lost 0 bases, the J end lost 4 bases, and 12 bases lay between the germline ends. This CDR3 has 15 residues. CDR1 and CDR2 (germline): MGHRA, YSYEKL. CDR3 nucleotides: TGCGCCAGCAGCCAAGATTGGGGCAGTGGAGAGACCCAGTACTTC. This translates into CASSQDWGSGETQYF.

This clonotype was detected only once. The junction departs from the called germline gene at one end, perhaps through a read error. The V gene is TRBV2, the J gene TRBJ2-5; D ambiguous. Germline V gives CDR1 SNHLY, CDR2 FYNNEI. This CDR3 region has 16 residues. In nucleotides, the CDR3 is TGTGCCAGCAGTGATTCCGGCTTCGTCTTACAAGAGACCCGGTACTTC. Translation: CASSDSGFVLQETRYF.

This clonotype was seen a few times. The gene calls are TRBV13 and TRBJ1-6; TRBD1 matches at 10 bases. Germline loops: CDR1 PRHDT, CDR2 FYEKMQ (reference sequence). The CDR3 is 17 residues long. Germline trimming cut 5 bases from V and 5 bases from J; bases unmatched to any gene: 9. The CDR3, as DNA: TGTGCCAGCAGCGCTGGCCCGGGACAGGGGCATAATTCACCCCTCCACTTT. This translates into CASSAGPGQGHNSPLHF.

This clonotype was detected a few times. V usage is TRBV7-9 and J usage is TRBJ2-3; D perhaps matches TRBD2 (5 bases). V lost 5 bases to trimming and J lost 2 bases, with 17 bases between them. CDR3 size: 16 residues. The germline V gene encodes CDR1 SEHNR and CDR2 FQNEAQ (reference sequence). CDR3 nucleotide sequence: TGTGCCAGCAGCCCCGTGTCGGACTTTAACACAGATACGCAGTATTTT. Its protein is CASSPVSDFNTDTQYF.

Comments on this clonotype: Because the CDR3 is missing its conserved closing phenylalanine or tryptophan, this is likely a read error. The genes are TRBV19 and TRBJ1-1, with D unresolved. Looked up from germline, CDR1 is LNHDA and CDR2 is SQIVND (reference sequence). This CDR3 is 15 amino acids long. Trimming left V 7 bases short and J 0 bases short, with 15 bases between. DNA of the CDR3: TGTGCCAGTACTTCCCGGGGAAGTCTGAACACTGAAGCTTTCTAT. This codes for CASTSRGSLNTEAFY.

This clonotype was recorded a few times. The chain couples TRBV9 to TRBJ2-2, with 7 nucleotides matching TRBD2. CDR1 and CDR2 from the germline V gene are SGDLS and YYNGEE. The CDR3 is 14 residues long. With 5 bases clipped from V and 4 bases from J, the junction kept 5 bases outside the gene matches. CDR3 sequence: CASSEGGATGELFF. In DNA, the CDR3 is TGTGCCAGCAGTGAGGGAGGGGCCACCGGGGAGCTGTTTTTT.

The chain recombines TRBV12-5 with TRBJ2-7; no definite D call. The germline V gene encodes CDR1 LGHNT and CDR2 FRNRAP. The length of the CDR3 is 15 residues. V gave up 6 bases and J gave up 7 bases, with 22 bases separating them. CDR3 region: CASGSFACGWSEQYF. The CDR3 bases are TGTGCTAGTGGCTCCTTCGCGTGCGGTTGGTCGGAGCAGTACTTC. Based on the CDR3 plus reference TRBV12-5 and TRBJ2-7, the full variable domain is DARVTQTPRHKVTEMGQEVTMRCQPILGHNTVFWYRQTMMQGLELLAYFRNRAPLDDSGMPKDRFSAEMPDATLATLKIQPSEPRDSAVYFCASGSFACGWSEQYFGPGTRLTVT.

This rearrangement joins TRBV3-1 to TRBJ2-3, with a tentative D call TRBD2 (6 bases). The germline V and J ends were trimmed by 0 bases and 0 bases, with 13 bases remaining between them. The CDR3 has 17 residues. Germline V gives CDR1 LGHDT, CDR2 YNNKEL (reference sequence). The CDR3 DNA follows: TGTGCCAGCAGCCAAGATCCAGCCGGGACTAGCACAGATACGCAGTATTTT. This gives the protein CASSQDPAGTSTDTQYF.

Many counts were recorded for this clonotype. This chain uses TRBV6-2 or TRBV6-3 with TRBJ1-1, with D uncertain. V lost 6 bases to trimming and J lost 1 base, with 0 bases between them. The CDR3 covers 10 residues. Germline CDR1 reads MNHEY; CDR2 reads SVGEGT. The CDR3 loop reads CASRNTEAFF. The CDR3 DNA follows: TGTGCCAGCAGGAACACTGAAGCTTTCTTT.

There are a few counts of this clonotype. The chain uses TRBV27 and TRBJ2-3, with TRBD2 matching 7 bases. This CDR3 is 16 amino acids long. The germline CDR1 and CDR2 sequences are MNHEY and SMNVEV (reference sequence). V was pared by 3 bases and J by 0 bases, with 6 bases of the junction left unmatched. DNA for the CDR3: TGTGCCAGCAGTTTTACTAGCGTCTTAAGCACAGATACGCAGTATTTT. It is translated as CASSFTSVLSTDTQYF.

Ten or more counts support this clonotype. CDR3 coding DNA: TGTGCCAGCAGCCTCGTAGCGGGGGGAGAGACCCAGTACTTC. Translated: CASSLVAGGETQYF. The rearrangement joins TRBV6-1 to TRBJ2-5; 10 bases are shared with TRBD2. Germline V gene sequence: CDR1 MNHNS, CDR2 SASEGT. CDR3 size: 14 residues. V lost 6 bases to trimming and J lost 4 bases; unmatched junction nucleotides: 5.

Turning to this clonotype: Its ends do not fully match the called genes, so a read error is possible. The genes are TRBV20-1 and TRBJ2-7; D might be TRBD2 (5 bases). The CDR3 has 13 residues. In germline, CDR1 is DFQATT, CDR2 SNEGSKA (reference sequence). The CDR3 DNA reads TGCAGTGCTAGGCCCAGGACGGGGTACGAGGAGTACTTC. Its translation: CSARPRTGYEEYF.

The CDR3 protein is CASSQDSTSGNIYNEQFF. CDR3 in DNA: TGCGCCAGCAGCCAAGACTCGACTAGCGGGAATATCTACAATGAGCAGTTCTTC. The V gene is TRBV4-3, the J gene TRBJ2-1; 11 bases align to TRBD2. The V and J ends lost 0 bases and 3 bases, in that order; junction bases with no gene match: 7. Germline values: CDR1 LGHNA, CDR2 YSLEER. This CDR3 is 18 amino acids long.

The chain recombines TRBV3-1 with TRBJ2-1; TRBD2 matches at 13 bases. The CDR3 is 19 residues long. CDR1 is LGHDT and CDR2 is YNNKEL in the germline V gene (reference sequence). Trimming took 1 base from V and 2 from J; bases not matched to a gene: 8. The CDR3 reads CASSQGVTSGGAPYNEQFF. CDR3 DNA: TGTGCCAGCAGCCAAGGTGTAACTAGCGGGGGGGCGCCCTACAATGAGCAGTTCTTC.

A remark on this clonotype: With a much larger clone just one base away, this may be a read error. The genes are TRBV6-2 or TRBV6-3 and TRBJ2-3, with 12 nucleotides matching TRBD2. The CDR3 covers 16 residues. Germline V gene lookup returns CDR1 MNHEY and CDR2 SVGEGT. Written as DNA, the CDR3 is TGTGCCAGCAGTTACTGGACTAGCGGGACCACAGATTCGCAGTATTTT. As protein: CASSYWTSGTTDSQYF.

This clonotype was detected ten times or more. The chain joins TRBV29-1 to TRBJ1-1, with D uncertain. CDR1 and CDR2 (germline): SQVTM, ANQGSEA. V was pared by 7 bases and J by 2 bases, with 11 bases between. This CDR3 contains 12 residues. The CDR3 loop reads CSAQPLNTEAFF. CDR3 sequence (DNA): TGCAGCGCACAGCCATTAAACACTGAAGCTTTCTTT.

This chain uses TRBV25-1 with TRBJ1-1, with 8 bases fitting TRBD1. Unmatched junction bases numbered 10, after V lost 3 bases and J lost 7 bases. The CDR3 runs to 15 residues. Per germline, CDR1 MGHDK and CDR2 SYGVNS. The CDR3 loop reads CASSDRDRNLGEAFF. The CDR3 bases are TGTGCCAGCAGTGATAGGGACAGGAATTTAGGTGAAGCTTTCTTT.

The chain links TRBV12-3 or TRBV12-4 to TRBJ2-3, with 8 bases fitting TRBD2. There are 14 residues in the CDR3. The trim removed 7 bases at V and 4 bases at J, leaving 7 bases unmatched. In DNA form, the CDR3 reads TGTGCCAGCACCCCGGGACTAGAATCAGATACGCAGTATTTT. Protein sequence: CASTPGLESDTQYF.

The chain couples TRBV5-1 to TRBJ2-2; D is unclear. This CDR3 is 12 amino acids long. Trimming removed 1 base from V and 4 bases from J, with 2 bases in between. CDR1 SGHRS and CDR2 YFSETQ come from the germline V gene. This CDR3 reads CASSLITGELFF. CDR3 in DNA: TGCGCCAGCAGCTTGATCACCGGGGAGCTGTTTTTT.

This clonotype was counted only a few times. The junction does not match germline at one end; this may be a read error. The rearrangement uses TRBV12-3 or TRBV12-4 and TRBJ1-5, with TRBD1 identical over 9 bases. The CDR3 has 15 amino acids. CDR3 sequence (DNA): TGTGCCAGCAGTGACGGGACAGGGCTAAATCAGCCCCGGCATTTT. Translated: CASSDGTGLNQPRHF.

This clonotype has at least ten counts. The chain is built from TRBV7-8 and TRBJ2-1; possibly TRBD2 for D (5 bases). The CDR3 loop spans 14 amino acids. Trimming cost V 5 bases and J 9 bases, with 17 bases left between them. Germline CDR1 is SGHVS and CDR2 is FQNEAQ. In DNA form, the CDR3 reads TGTGCCAGCAGCCCCCCGACGGGGTGGCGTGAGCAGTTCTTC. The encoded protein is CASSPPTGWREQFF. Supplemented by reference TRBV7-8 and TRBJ2-1, the full variable domain reads GAGVSQSPRYKVAKRGQDVALRCDPISGHVSLFWYQQALGQGPEFLTYFQNEAQLDKSGLPSDRFFAERPEGSVSTLKIQRTQQEDSAVYLCASSPPTGWREQFFGPGTRLTVL.

A note on this clonotype: A much bigger clone sits one base away, suggesting this may be a read error. CDR3 sequence (DNA): TGCGCCAGCAGCCCCGACCGGGGCAGCTATTACGAGCAGTACTTC. This sequence encodes CASSPDRGSYYEQYF. The V call is TRBV5-1, the J call TRBJ2-7; D tentatively fits TRBD1 or TRBD2 (5 bases each). Trimming left V 4 bases short and J 4 bases short, with 18 bases between. Germline V lookup: CDR1 SGHRS, CDR2 YFSETQ. The length of the CDR3 is 15 residues. The full variable domain, completed using reference TRBV5-1 and TRBJ2-7, is KAGVTQTPRYLIKTRGQQVTLSCSPISGHRSVSWYQQTPGQGLQFLFEYFSETQRNKGNFPGRFSGRQFSNSRSEMNVSTLELGDSALYLCASSPDRGSYYEQYFGPGTRLTVT.

This clonotype was recorded at least ten times. V usage is TRBV20-1 and J usage is TRBJ2-4; tentatively, D is TRBD2 (7 bases). The CDR3 is made up of 16 amino acids. CDR1 DFQATT and CDR2 SNEGSKA come from the germline V gene (reference sequence). Trimming stripped 1 base from V and 9 bases from J, with 22 bases between. CDR3 nucleotide sequence: TGCAGTGCTAGAGCGGGGCGGGGAGGGGGTTTGGTCATTCAGTACTTC. Translation: CSARAGRGGGLVIQYF.

A word on this clonotype: One base away lies a much larger clone, so this may be a sequencing read error. V and J are TRBV12-3 or TRBV12-4 and TRBJ2-3; no firm D call. Trimming took off 7 bases at V and 5 bases at J, with 19 bases between the two ends. This CDR3 has 15 amino acids. This CDR3 is CASTLGGPFIDTQYF. CDR3 nucleotides: TGTGCCAGCACCTTAGGTGGCCCTTTCATAGATACGCAGTATTTT.